This T cell receptor (beta chain) was sequenced during a study of T cells in Graves' hyperthyroidism and ophthalmopathy. General study points: It was a median about seven months before onset that the model predicted ophthalmopathy. Ophthalmopathy stood apart from stable hyperthyroidism in a 13 V-J model.

The CDR3 loop spans 11 amino acids. The V end lost 6 bases, the J end lost 8 bases, and 5 bases lay between the germline ends. The germline V gene encodes CDR1 MDHEN and CDR2 SYDVKM. Notes on this clonotype: Its antigen remains unidentified.

TCR beta CDR3 region amplification was performed from RNA transcripts. Primed by the HTBI set, a first-round RT-PCR was run on the TCR CDR3. From the multiplex PCR reads, TCRdb called clonotypes with MiXCR, one entry per CDR3 protein. The sample has around 300,000 distinct CDR3 sequences; about 15% are singletons. Patients aged 18 to 65 had newly diagnosed hyperthyroidism that had lasted under 2 months. The source of the PBMCs was less than 12 ml of fresh peripheral blood. The receptor comes from a woman aged 30 to 39 with Graves' hyperthyroidism. The chain recombines TRBV28 with TRBJ1-6; D remains unclear. Sample: blood. The chain's CDR3 is CASSWDSPLHF. The CDR3 bases are TGTGCCAGCAGCTGGGATTCACCCCTCCACTTT.